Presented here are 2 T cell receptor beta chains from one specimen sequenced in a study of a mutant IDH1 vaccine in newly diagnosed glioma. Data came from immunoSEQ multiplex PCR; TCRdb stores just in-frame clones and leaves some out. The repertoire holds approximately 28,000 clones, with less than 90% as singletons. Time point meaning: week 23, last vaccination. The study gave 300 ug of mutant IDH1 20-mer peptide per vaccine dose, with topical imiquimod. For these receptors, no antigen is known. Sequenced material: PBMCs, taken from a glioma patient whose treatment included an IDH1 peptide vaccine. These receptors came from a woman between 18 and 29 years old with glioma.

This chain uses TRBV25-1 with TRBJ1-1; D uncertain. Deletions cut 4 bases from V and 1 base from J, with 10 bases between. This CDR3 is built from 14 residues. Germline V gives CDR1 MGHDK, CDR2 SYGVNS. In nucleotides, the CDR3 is TGTGCCAGCAGTGGACTGACGGGGAACACTGAAGCTTTCTTT. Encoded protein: CASSGLTGNTEAFF.

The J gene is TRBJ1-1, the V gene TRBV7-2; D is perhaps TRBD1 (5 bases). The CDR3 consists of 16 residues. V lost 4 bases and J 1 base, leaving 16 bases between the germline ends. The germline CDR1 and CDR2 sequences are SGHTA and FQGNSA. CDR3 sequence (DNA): TGTGCCAGCAGCTCCCCCCGGCGGGGGAGGAACACTGAAGCTTTCTTT. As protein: CASSSPRRGRNTEAFF.